This T cell receptor (beta chain) was documented in a study of T cells in Graves' hyperthyroidism and ophthalmopathy. Notes on the study in general: Model output signaled ophthalmopathy a median approximately 6 months ahead of onset.

This clonotype appeared many times. Its target is unknown. The CDR3 is 14 amino acids. Germline-derived CDR1 and CDR2 are MDHEN and SYDVKM. V was shortened by 8 bases and J by 3 bases, with 13 bases between the two germline ends. RNA transcripts yielded amplified TCR beta CDR3 regions. The study used the HTBI primer set for a first-round RT-PCR of the TCR CDR3. TCRdb fed the multiplex PCR reads into MiXCR, producing one record per CDR3 protein. The table has more than 500,000 distinct CDR3 sequences, under 20% seen once. This chain uses TRBV28 with TRBJ2-2; D unresolved. This TCR derives from a woman aged 25 to 39 with Graves' hyperthyroidism. The sequencing input was blood. CDR3 sequence reads: CASGKPADTGELFF. CDR3 coding DNA: TGTGCCAGCGGGAAGCCCGCGGACACCGGGGAGCTGTTTTTT.